The rows below give T cell receptor beta chains drawn from one sample of a study of blood T cells in healthy people across ages. TCRdb processed the 5' RACE reads anew with MiXCR; each CDR3 protein has one entry. The sample has about a million distinct CDR3 sequences; roughly 52% are singletons. Sequenced sample: blood. Every receptor here comes from a man aged 30-40 years in good health. Both conserved end residues are part of each CDR3. Fields, in order: CDR3 length, V gene, CDR3 protein.

len: 15; v_gene: TRBV7-2; CDR3aa: CASSLGGQIYNEQFF
len: 15; v_gene: TRBV6-5; CDR3aa: CASSYSVGTNEKLFF
len: 13; v_gene: TRBV4-2; CDR3aa: CASSQDRETGQFF
len: 15; v_gene: TRBV4-3; CDR3aa: CASSPIGTRGDTQYF
len: 15; v_gene: TRBV20-1; CDR3aa: CSARDQPLMNTEAFF
len: 15; v_gene: TRBV6-5; CDR3aa: CASSSNAPGADGYTF
len: 14; v_gene: TRBV12-3/TRBV12-4; CDR3aa: CASSFETGRAQAFF
len: 13; v_gene: TRBV28; CDR3aa: CASSSVGPDTQYF
len: 15; v_gene: TRBV5-4; CDR3aa: CASSPRASGDYEQYF
len: 13; v_gene: TRBV6-5; CDR3aa: CASSYGDSAEAFF
len: 13; v_gene: TRBV15; CDR3aa: CATSAGVHRYAYF
len: 13; v_gene: TRBV5-1; CDR3aa: CASREGSFLGYTF
len: 14; v_gene: TRBV9; CDR3aa: CASSLGQGGWEQFF
len: 16; v_gene: TRBV7-9; CDR3aa: CASSSAGAAYTDTQYF
len: 15; v_gene: TRBV13; CDR3aa: CASSLRQGNTDTQYF
len: 13; v_gene: TRBV4-1; CDR3aa: CASSPDYRSEQYF
len: 15; v_gene: TRBV3-1; CDR3aa: CASSLRGGTQETQYF
len: 14; v_gene: TRBV29-1; CDR3aa: CSVRGFQDTGELFF
len: 15; v_gene: TRBV3-1; CDR3aa: CASSRALRKNYGYTF
len: 13; v_gene: TRBV20-1; CDR3aa: CSARGPGTYGYTF